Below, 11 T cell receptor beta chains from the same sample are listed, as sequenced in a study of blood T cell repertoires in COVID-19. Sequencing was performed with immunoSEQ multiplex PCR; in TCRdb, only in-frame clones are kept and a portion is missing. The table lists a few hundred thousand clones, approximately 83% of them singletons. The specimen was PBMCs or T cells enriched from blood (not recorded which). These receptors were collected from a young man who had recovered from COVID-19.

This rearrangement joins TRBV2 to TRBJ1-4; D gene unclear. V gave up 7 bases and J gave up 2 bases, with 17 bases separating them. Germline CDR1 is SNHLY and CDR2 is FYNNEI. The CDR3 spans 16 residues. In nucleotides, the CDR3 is TGTGCCAGCAAACCTGGGGAGGATTTGACTAATGAAAAACTGTTTTTT. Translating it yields CASKPGEDLTNEKLFF.

CDR3: CASSARQGGNTEAFF. The CDR3 DNA reads as TGTGCCAGCAGCGCAAGACAGGGGGGGAACACTGAAGCTTTCTTT. The V gene is TRBV9, the J gene TRBJ1-1; TRBD1 matches at 9 bases. Germline CDR1 and CDR2: SGDLS and YYNGEE. V was pared by 3 bases and J by 1 base, with 4 bases of the junction left unmatched. The CDR3 spans 15 residues.

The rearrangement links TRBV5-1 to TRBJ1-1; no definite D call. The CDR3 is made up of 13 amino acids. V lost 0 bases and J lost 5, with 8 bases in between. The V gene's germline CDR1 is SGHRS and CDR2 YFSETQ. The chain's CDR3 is CASSLASATEAFF. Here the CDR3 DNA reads TGCGCCAGCAGCTTGGCGTCCGCGACTGAAGCTTTCTTT.

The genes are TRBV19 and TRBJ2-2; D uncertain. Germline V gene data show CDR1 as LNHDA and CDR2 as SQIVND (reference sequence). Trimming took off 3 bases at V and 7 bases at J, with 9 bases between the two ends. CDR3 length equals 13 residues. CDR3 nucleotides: TGTGCCAGTAGTATGGAGCAGATCGGGGAGCTGTTTTTT. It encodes CASSMEQIGELFF.

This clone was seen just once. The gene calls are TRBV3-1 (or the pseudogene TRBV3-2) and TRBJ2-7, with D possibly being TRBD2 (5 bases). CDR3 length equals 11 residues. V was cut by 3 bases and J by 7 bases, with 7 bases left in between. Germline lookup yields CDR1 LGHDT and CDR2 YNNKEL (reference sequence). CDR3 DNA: TGTGCCAGCAGCCAGGGCGGGGAGCAGTACTTC. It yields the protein CASSQGGEQYF.

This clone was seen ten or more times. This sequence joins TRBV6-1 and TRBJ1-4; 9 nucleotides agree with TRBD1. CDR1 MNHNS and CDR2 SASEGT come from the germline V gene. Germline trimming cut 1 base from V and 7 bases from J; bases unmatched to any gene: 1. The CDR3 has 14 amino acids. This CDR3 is CASSEGTGVEKLFF. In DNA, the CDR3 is TGTGCCAGCAGTGAAGGGACAGGGGTTGAAAAACTGTTTTTT.

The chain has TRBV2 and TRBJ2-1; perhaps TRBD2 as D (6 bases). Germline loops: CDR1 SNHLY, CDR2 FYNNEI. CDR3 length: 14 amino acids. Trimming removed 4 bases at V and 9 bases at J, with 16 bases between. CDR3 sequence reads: CASSGETRFLEQFF. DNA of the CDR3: TGTGCCAGCAGTGGGGAGACTAGGTTTCTTGAGCAGTTCTTC. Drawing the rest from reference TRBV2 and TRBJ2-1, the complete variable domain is EPEVTQTPSHQVTQMGQEVILRCVPISNHLYFYWYRQILGQKVEFLVSFYNNEISEKSEIFDDQFSVERPDGSNFTLKIRSTKLEDSAMYFCASSGETRFLEQFFGPGTRLTVL.

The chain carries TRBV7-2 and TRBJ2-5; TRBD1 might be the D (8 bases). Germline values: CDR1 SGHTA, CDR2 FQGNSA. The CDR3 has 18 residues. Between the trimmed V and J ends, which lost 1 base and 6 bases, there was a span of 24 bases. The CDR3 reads CASSLDVGGSGGAKTQYF. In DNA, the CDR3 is TGTGCCAGCAGCTTAGATGTCGGGGGGTCAGGGGGCGCGAAGACCCAGTACTTC. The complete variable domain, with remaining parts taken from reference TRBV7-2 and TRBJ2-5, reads GAGVSQSPSNKVTEKGKDVELRCDPISGHTALYWYRQSLGQGLEFLIYFQGNSAPDKSGLPSDRFSAERTGGSVSTLTIQRTQQEDSAVYLCASSLDVGGSGGAKTQYFGPGTRLLVL.

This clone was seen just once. CDR3 DNA: TGTGCCAGCACCCTGACAGGGAACTATGGCTACACCTTC. Protein sequence: CASTLTGNYGYTF. The chain joins TRBV9 to TRBJ1-2; the match to TRBD1 covers 7 bases. The germline V gene encodes CDR1 SGDLS and CDR2 YYNGEE. Trimming took 6 bases from V and 2 from J; bases not matched to a gene: 4. The CDR3 contains 13 residues.

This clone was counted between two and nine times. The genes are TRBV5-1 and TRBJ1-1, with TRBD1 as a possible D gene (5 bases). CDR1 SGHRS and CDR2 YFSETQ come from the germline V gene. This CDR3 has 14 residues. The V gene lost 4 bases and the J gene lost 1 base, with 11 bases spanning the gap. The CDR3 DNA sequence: TGCGCCAGCAGCCCGCAAGGGGCGAACACTGAAGCTTTCTTT. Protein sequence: CASSPQGANTEAFF.

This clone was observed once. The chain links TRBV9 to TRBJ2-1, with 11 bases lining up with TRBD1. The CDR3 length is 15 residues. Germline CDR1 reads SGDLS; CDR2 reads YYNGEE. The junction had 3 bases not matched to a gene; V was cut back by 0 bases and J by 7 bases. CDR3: CASSVDGTGGNEQFF. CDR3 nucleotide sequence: TGTGCCAGCAGCGTAGACGGGACAGGGGGAAATGAGCAGTTCTTC.